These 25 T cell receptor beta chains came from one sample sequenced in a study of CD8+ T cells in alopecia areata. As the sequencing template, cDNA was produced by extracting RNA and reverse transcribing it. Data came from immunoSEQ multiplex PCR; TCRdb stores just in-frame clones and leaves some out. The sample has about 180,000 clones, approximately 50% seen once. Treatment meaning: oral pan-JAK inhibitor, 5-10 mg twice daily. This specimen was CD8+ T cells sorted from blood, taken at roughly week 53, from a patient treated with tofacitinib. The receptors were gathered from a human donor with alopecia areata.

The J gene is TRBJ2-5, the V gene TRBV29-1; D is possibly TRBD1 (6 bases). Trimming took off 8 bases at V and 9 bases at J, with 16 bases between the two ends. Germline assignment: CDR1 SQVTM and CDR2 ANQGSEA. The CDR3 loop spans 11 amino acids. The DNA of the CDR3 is TGCAGCTTTCGATCACAGGGTTCCCAGTACTTC. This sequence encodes CSFRSQGSQYF.

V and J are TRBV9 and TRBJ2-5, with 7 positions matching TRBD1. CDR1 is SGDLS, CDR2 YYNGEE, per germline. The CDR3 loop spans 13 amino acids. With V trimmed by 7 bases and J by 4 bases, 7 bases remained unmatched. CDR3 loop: CASGQQGRETQYF. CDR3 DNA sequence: TGTGCCAGCGGGCAACAGGGGCGAGAGACCCAGTACTTC. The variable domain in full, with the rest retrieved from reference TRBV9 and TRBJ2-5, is DSGVTQTPKHLITATGQRVTLRCSPRSGDLSVYWYQQSLDQGLQFLIQYYNGEERAKGNILERFSAQQFPDLHSELNLSSLELGDSALYFCASGQQGRETQYFGPGTRLLVL.

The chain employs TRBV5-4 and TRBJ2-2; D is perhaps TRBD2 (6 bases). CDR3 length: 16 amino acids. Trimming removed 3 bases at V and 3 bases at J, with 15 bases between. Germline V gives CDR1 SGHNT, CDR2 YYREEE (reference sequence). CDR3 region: CASSSAGEVYTGELFF. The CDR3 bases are TGTGCCAGCAGCTCGGCCGGGGAGGTGTACACCGGGGAGCTGTTTTTT.

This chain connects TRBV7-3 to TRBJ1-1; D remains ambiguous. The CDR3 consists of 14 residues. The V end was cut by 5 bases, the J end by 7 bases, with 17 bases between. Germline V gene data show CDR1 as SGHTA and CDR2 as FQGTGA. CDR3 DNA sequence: TGTGCCAGCAGCGCAGAACCTGGGAGGGATGAAGCTTTCTTT. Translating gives CASSAEPGRDEAFF.

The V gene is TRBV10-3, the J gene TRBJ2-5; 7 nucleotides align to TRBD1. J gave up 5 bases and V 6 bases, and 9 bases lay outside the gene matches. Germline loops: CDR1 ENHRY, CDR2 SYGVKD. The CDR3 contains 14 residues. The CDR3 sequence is CAIRKQGSVETQYF. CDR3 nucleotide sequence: TGTGCCATCAGGAAACAGGGGAGCGTTGAGACCCAGTACTTC.

CDR3 loop: CASSQLGTDQPQHF. In DNA form, the CDR3 reads TGTGCCAGCAGCCAATTGGGGACAGATCAGCCCCAGCATTTT. The rearrangement joins TRBV4-2 to TRBJ1-5, with TRBD1 matching 7 bases. The junction had 3 bases not matched to a gene; V was cut back by 2 bases and J by 5 bases. Germline V gene sequence: CDR1 LGHNA, CDR2 YNFKEQ. The CDR3 spans 14 residues.

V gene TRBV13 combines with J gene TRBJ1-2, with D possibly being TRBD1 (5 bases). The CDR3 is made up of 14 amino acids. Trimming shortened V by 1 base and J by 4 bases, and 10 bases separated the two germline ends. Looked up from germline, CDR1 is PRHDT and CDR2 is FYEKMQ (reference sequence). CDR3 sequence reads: CASSLEMGVYGYTF. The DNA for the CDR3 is TGTGCCAGCAGCTTAGAAATGGGGGTCTATGGCTACACCTTC.

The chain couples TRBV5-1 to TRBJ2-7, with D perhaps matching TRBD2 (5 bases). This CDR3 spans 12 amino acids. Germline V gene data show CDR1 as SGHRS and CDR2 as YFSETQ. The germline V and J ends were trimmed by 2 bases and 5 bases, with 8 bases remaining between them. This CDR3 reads CASSLREDEQYF. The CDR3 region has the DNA TGCGCCAGCAGCTTACGGGAAGACGAGCAGTACTTC.

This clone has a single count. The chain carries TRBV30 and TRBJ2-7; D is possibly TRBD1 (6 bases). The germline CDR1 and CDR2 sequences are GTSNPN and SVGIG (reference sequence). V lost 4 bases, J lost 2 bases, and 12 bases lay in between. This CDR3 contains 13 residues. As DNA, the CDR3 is TGTGCCTGGAACCGGGACACAACCTACGAGCAGTACTTC. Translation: CAWNRDTTYEQYF.

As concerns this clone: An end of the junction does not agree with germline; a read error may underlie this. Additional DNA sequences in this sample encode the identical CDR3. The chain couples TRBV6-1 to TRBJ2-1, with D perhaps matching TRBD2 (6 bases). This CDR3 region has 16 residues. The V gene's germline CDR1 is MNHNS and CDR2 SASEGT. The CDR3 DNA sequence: TGTGCCATCAGTGAGTCGAGGGACTCTATACACAATGAGCAGTTCTTC. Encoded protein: CAISESRDSIHNEQFF.

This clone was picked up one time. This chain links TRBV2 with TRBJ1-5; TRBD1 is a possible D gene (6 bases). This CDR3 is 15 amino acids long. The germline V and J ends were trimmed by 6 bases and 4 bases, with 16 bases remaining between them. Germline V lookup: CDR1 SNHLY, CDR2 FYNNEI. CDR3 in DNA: TGTGCCAGCAGGGGGAACAGGGAACGTAATCAGCCCCAGCATTTT. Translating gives CASRGNRERNQPQHF.

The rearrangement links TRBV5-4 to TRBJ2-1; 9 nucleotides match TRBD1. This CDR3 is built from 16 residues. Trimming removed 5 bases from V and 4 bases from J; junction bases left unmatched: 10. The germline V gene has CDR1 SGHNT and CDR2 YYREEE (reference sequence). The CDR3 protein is CASRNKDRGDYNEQFF. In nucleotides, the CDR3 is TGTGCCAGCAGAAATAAGGACAGGGGCGATTACAATGAGCAGTTCTTC.

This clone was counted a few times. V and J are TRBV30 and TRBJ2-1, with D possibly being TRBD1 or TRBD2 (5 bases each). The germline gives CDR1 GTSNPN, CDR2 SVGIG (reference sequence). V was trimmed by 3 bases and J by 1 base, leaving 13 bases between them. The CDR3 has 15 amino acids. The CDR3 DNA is TGTGCCTGGAGGGTCCGGGACCTTTCCTACAATGAGCAGTTCTTC. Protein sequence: CAWRVRDLSYNEQFF.

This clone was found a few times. The DNA of the CDR3 is TGTGCCAGCAGCTTACAACAGGGTTATGGCTACACCTTC. This encodes CASSLQQGYGYTF. The chain employs TRBV7-2 and TRBJ1-2, with D maybe TRBD1 (6 bases). V lost 2 bases and J 5 bases, leaving 9 bases between the germline ends. Germline CDR1 is SGHTA and CDR2 is FQGNSA. This CDR3 spans 13 amino acids. Complete variable domain (other parts from reference TRBV7-2 and TRBJ1-2): GAGVSQSPSNKVTEKGKDVELRCDPISGHTALYWYRQSLGQGLEFLIYFQGNSAPDKSGLPSDRFSAERTGGSVSTLTIQRTQQEDSAVYLCASSLQQGYGYTFGSGTRLTVV.

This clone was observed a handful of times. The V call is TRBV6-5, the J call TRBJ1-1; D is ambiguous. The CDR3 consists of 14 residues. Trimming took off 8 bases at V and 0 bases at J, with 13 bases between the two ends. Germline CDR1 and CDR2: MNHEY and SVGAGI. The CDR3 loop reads CASGIGGLNTEAFF. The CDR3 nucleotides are TGTGCCAGCGGGATCGGCGGGCTGAACACTGAAGCTTTCTTT.

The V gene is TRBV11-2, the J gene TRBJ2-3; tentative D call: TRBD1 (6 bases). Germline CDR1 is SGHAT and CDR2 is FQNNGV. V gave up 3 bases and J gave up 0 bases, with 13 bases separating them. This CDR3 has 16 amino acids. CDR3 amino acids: CASSFRQASSTDTQYF. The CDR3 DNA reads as TGTGCCAGCAGCTTCCGACAGGCGTCTAGCACAGATACGCAGTATTTT.

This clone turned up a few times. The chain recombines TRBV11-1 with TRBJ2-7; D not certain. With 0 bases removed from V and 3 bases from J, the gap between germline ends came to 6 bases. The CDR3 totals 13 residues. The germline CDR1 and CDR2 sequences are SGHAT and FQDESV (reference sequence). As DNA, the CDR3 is TGTGCCAGCAGCTTAGCTAGGGACTACGAGCAGTACTTC. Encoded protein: CASSLARDYEQYF.

CDR3 amino acids: CASSLEGLAGGDTQYF. The CDR3 nucleotides read TGCGCCAGCAGTCTCGAGGGACTAGCGGGGGGTGATACGCAGTATTTT. This rearrangement joins TRBV4-3 to TRBJ2-3, with TRBD2 identical over 15 bases. Germline-derived CDR1 and CDR2 are LGHNA and YSLEER. Germline trimming cut 6 bases from V and 6 bases from J; bases unmatched to any gene: 7. The CDR3 is 16 amino acids.

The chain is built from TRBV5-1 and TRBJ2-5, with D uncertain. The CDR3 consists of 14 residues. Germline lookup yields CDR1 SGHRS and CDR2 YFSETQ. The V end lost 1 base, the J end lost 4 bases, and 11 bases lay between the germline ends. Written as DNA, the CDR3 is TGCGCCAGCAGCTTGAGAAGGGTCGGAGAGACCCAGTACTTC. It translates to CASSLRRVGETQYF.

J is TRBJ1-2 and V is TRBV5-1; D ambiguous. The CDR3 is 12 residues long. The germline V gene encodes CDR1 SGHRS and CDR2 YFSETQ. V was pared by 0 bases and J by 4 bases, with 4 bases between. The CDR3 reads CASSLDGYGYTF. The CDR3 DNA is TGCGCCAGCAGCTTGGACGGCTATGGCTACACCTTC.

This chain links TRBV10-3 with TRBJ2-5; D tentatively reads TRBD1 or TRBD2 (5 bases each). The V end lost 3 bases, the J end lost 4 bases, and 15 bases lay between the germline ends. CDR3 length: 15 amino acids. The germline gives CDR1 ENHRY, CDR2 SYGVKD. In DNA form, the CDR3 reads TGTGCCATCAGTGAAGGACCAGAGGGGTCAGAGACCCAGTACTTC. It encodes CAISEGPEGSETQYF.

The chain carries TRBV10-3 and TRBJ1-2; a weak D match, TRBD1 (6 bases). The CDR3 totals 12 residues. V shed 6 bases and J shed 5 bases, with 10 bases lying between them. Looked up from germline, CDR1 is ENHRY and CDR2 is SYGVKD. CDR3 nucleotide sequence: TGTGCCATCAGACAGGGATATTATGGCTACACCTTC. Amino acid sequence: CAIRQGYYGYTF.

The CDR3 sequence is CASSTGTGYGYTF. The CDR3 nucleotides read TGTGCCAGCAGCACGGGGACTGGCTATGGCTACACCTTC. The chain is built from TRBV7-9 and TRBJ1-2, with a weak D call TRBD1 (5 bases). This CDR3 spans 13 amino acids. Trimming shortened V by 5 bases and J by 4 bases, and 11 bases separated the two germline ends. Germline V lookup: CDR1 SEHNR, CDR2 FQNEAQ (reference sequence). Full variable domain (remainder filled in from reference TRBV7-9 and TRBJ1-2): DTGVSQNPRHKITKRGQNVTFRCDPISEHNRLYWYRQTLGQGPEFLTYFQNEAQLEKSRLLSDRFSAERPKGSFSTLEIQRTEQGDSAMYLCASSTGTGYGYTFGSGTRLTVV.

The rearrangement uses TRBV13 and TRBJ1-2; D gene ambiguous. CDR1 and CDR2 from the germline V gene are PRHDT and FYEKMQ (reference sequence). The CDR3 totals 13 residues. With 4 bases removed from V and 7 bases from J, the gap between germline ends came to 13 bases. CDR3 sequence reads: CASSSNLGSGYTF. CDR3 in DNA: TGTGCCAGCAGCTCGAATTTGGGCTCTGGCTACACCTTC.

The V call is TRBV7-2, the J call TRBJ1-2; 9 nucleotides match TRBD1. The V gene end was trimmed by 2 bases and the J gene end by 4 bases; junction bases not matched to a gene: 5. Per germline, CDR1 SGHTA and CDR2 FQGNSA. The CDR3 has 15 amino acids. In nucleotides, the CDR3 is TGTGCCAGCAGCTTACCCAGGGACAGGGCCTATGGCTACACCTTC. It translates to CASSLPRDRAYGYTF.